This note documents a single TCR beta chain sequence. In the authors' methods: Researchers report that nucleated cell counts were estimated from reference gene primer amplification. This table comes from immunoSEQ multiplex PCR, and its TCRdb copy is limited to in-frame clones, with some not included. V and J calls and clone size are those listed in that table; D and trimming were worked out from the DNA. Of about 100,000 clones listed, about 91% are singletons. The CDR3 runs 17 residues. Germline V gene lookup returns CDR1 KGHDR and CDR2 SFDVKD. Trimming took 6 bases from V and 0 from J; bases not matched to a gene: 10. This record belongs to a study of blood T cell repertoires in COVID-19. Study information: The United States, Italy and Spain were the sources of the acute and convalescent COVID-19 samples. PBMCs, B-cell-depleted T cells, or T cells provided the cDNA or gDNA that made up the material.

Sequencing used peripheral blood. This chain uses TRBV24-1 with TRBJ1-2, with 9 bases matching TRBD1. This receptor was obtained from a human donor in a cohort sampled during active COVID-19. The CDR3, as DNA: TGTGCCACCAGTCAACACCGGGGACAGGGTACTAACTATGGCTACACCTTC. Protein product: CATSQHRGQGTNYGYTF.